Following are 10 T cell receptor beta chains from one sample sequenced in a study of beta chain features in type 1 diabetes (dated by TCRdb to about 2018). Their cognate antigens are unknown. On the study overall, not on this receptor specifically: In all four CD4+ subsets, TCRB CDR3 length was moderately but significantly shorter in type 1 diabetes patients.

Libraries were made using the immunoSEQ multiplex PCR assay. All of the isolated RNA was reverse transcribed with the High Capacity cDNA Reverse Transcription Kit, so expressed TCRB transcripts were sequenced. What TCRdb holds here is the immuneACCESS table cut down to in-frame rearrangements. Part of the clones is not present; checked against another copy, under half of the missing clones reflect an unresolved V gene, and the others are unexplained. The sample contains some 170,000 clones, over 55% of them found a single time. 0.08% to 0.095% of the sample goes to the ten largest clones. Source material: naive CD4+ T cells from blood. In light of the paper, this sample's cell subset or site label describes: true naive CD4+ T cells. The receptors were gathered from a man aged 30-40 years with type 1 diabetes.

CDR3 bases: TGTGCCAGCAGGATAGACAGGGGCTCTGGCTACACCTTC. This sequence encodes CASRIDRGSGYTF. This chain joins TRBV2 and TRBJ1-2, with 8 bases aligning to TRBD1. Germline V gene lookup returns CDR1 SNHLY and CDR2 FYNNEI. V was clipped by 6 bases and J by 7 bases; unmatched bases: 7. CDR3 length: 13 amino acids.

On this clone: Other nucleotide sequences from this sample produce the same CDR3. The rearrangement joins TRBV30 to TRBJ2-2, with a weak D call TRBD1 (5 bases). The CDR3 contains 12 residues. V was pared by 2 bases and J by 5 bases, with 6 bases between. CDR1 GTSNPN and CDR2 SVGIG come from the germline V gene (reference sequence). CDR3 in DNA: TGTGCCTGGAGTCAGGGAACCGGGGAGCTGTTTTTT. Translation gives CAWSQGTGELFF.

The chain uses TRBV4-3 and TRBJ2-3, with D unclear. The V gene lost 5 bases and the J gene lost 4 bases, with 10 bases spanning the gap. The CDR3 extends over 13 amino acids. Germline V CDR1 and CDR2: LGHNA, YSLEER. CDR3 region: CASSARTADTQYF. The CDR3 coding sequence is TGCGCCAGCAGCGCCCGGACGGCAGATACGCAGTATTTT.

The gene calls are TRBV29-1 and TRBJ1-1; possible D gene TRBD1, 5 bases. The germline V and J ends were trimmed by 1 base and 1 base, with 7 bases remaining between them. The CDR3 length is 13 residues. Germline V gene lookup returns CDR1 SQVTM and CDR2 ANQGSEA. CDR3: CSVEGTTNTEAFF. In DNA form, the CDR3 reads TGCAGCGTTGAAGGGACAACGAACACTGAAGCTTTCTTT.

The CDR3: CSVGPAGGRNEQFF. The CDR3 DNA follows: TGCAGCGTTGGCCCAGCGGGGGGGCGGAATGAGCAGTTCTTC. The chain joins TRBV29-1 to TRBJ2-1, with TRBD2 matching over 10 bases. The ends lost 4 bases at V and 7 bases at J; junction bases unmatched: 7. The germline V gene has CDR1 SQVTM and CDR2 ANQGSEA. This CDR3 contains 14 residues.

The V call is TRBV6-6, the J call TRBJ1-4; D is perhaps TRBD1 (6 bases). The germline V gene encodes CDR1 MNHNY and CDR2 SVGAGI (reference sequence). The CDR3 contains 15 residues. V was clipped by 5 bases and J by 4 bases, with 14 bases between them. The CDR3 reads CASSRSGDGNEKLFF. CDR3 nucleotide sequence: TGTGCCAGCAGTCGATCAGGGGACGGTAATGAAAAACTGTTTTTT.

This clone has a single count. This chain links TRBV30 with TRBJ2-3; D not resolved. The germline CDR1 and CDR2 sequences are GTSNPN and SVGIG (reference sequence). Deletions cut 5 bases from V and 0 bases from J, with 9 bases between. The CDR3 is made up of 13 amino acids. The CDR3 loop reads CAWDWSSTDTQYF. The DNA for the CDR3 is TGTGCCTGGGACTGGTCTAGCACAGATACGCAGTATTTT.

The genes are TRBV6-5 and TRBJ2-5, with D unresolved. V was pared by 5 bases and J by 5 bases, with 15 bases between. Germline lookup yields CDR1 MNHEY and CDR2 SVGAGI. The length of the CDR3 is 14 residues. The CDR3 sequence: CASSPRTGRETQYF. The CDR3 nucleotides read TGTGCCAGCAGTCCGCGGACCGGCCGGGAGACCCAGTACTTC.

This sequence joins TRBV30 and TRBJ1-4; 10 positions agree with TRBD1. Germline values: CDR1 GTSNPN, CDR2 SVGIG (reference sequence). Trimming at V came to 7 bases and at J to 6 bases, leaving 2 bases not matched to a gene. The CDR3 is made up of 12 amino acids. CDR3 in amino acids: CASTGGDEKLFF. CDR3 nucleotide sequence: TGTGCCTCGACAGGGGGCGATGAAAAACTGTTTTTT. Drawing the rest from reference TRBV30 and TRBJ1-4, the complete variable domain is SQTIHQWPATLVQPVGSPLSLECTVEGTSNPNLYWYRQAAGRGLQLLFYSVGIGQISSEVPQNLSASRPQDRQFILSSKKLLLSDSGFYLCASTGGDEKLFFGSGTQLSVL.

The gene calls are TRBV5-1 and TRBJ1-4; D is undetermined. The CDR3 is 12 amino acids. The germline CDR1 and CDR2 sequences are SGHRS and YFSETQ. Trimming stripped 1 base from V and 12 bases from J, with 10 bases between. The CDR3 is CASSLNARELFF. In nucleotides, the CDR3 is TGCGCCAGCAGCTTGAATGCAAGGGAACTGTTTTTT.